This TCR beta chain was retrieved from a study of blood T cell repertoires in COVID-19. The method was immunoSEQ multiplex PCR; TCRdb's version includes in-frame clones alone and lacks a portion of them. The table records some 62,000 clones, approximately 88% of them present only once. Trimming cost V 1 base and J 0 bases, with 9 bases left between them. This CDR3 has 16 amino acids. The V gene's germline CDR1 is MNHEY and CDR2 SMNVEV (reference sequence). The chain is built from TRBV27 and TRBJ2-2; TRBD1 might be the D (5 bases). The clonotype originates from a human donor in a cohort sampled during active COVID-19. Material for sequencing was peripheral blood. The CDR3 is CASSLLGRANTGELFF. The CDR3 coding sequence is TGTGCCAGCAGTTTATTGGGCAGGGCGAACACCGGGGAGCTGTTTTTT.